Listed below are T cell receptor beta chains from one sample, sequenced in a study of radiation and T cells in renal cell carcinoma. Method: immunoSEQ multiplex PCR; TCRdb's copy keeps in-frame clones and lacks some. The sample contains just over 95,000 clones, roughly 84% of which appear only once. Material: blood, obtained from a patient whose treatment included radiotherapy and nephrectomy. These receptors all stem from a man aged 55 to 70 with renal cell carcinoma. Both conserved end residues are part of each CDR3. The D gene is left open where the match is weak. Not all rows give a size; the values are once, few, many and, for expanded clones, a class.

clone_size: few; j_call: TRBJ1-2; v_call: TRBV6-1; d_call: NA; cdr3_aa: CASRPKERYTF; cdr3_nt: TGTGCCAGCAGACCAAAAGAACGCTACACCTTC
clone_size: NA; j_call: TRBJ2-2; v_call: TRBV5-6; d_call: NA; cdr3_aa: CASSPQGRSGELFF; cdr3_nt: TGTGCCAGCAGCCCACAGGGACGGTCCGGGGAGCTGTTTTTT
clone_size: NA; j_call: TRBJ2-7; v_call: TRBV6-1; d_call: NA; cdr3_aa: CASSEVKSYEQYF; cdr3_nt: TGTGCCAGCAGTGAAGTGAAATCCTACGAGCAGTACTTC
clone_size: NA; j_call: TRBJ1-2; v_call: TRBV2; d_call: NA; cdr3_aa: CASSELSGGRSGYTF; cdr3_nt: TGTGCCAGCAGTGAATTGTCTGGGGGCAGGAGTGGCTACACCTTC
clone_size: NA; j_call: TRBJ1-1; v_call: TRBV28; d_call: NA; cdr3_aa: CASSFWIKGNTEAFF; cdr3_nt: TGTGCCAGCAGTTTTTGGATTAAGGGGAACACTGAAGCTTTCTTT
clone_size: NA; j_call: TRBJ1-1; v_call: TRBV5-4; d_call: TRBD1; cdr3_aa: CASSLNRGPEAFF; cdr3_nt: TGTGCCAGCAGCTTGAACAGGGGGCCTGAAGCTTTCTTT
clone_size: once; j_call: TRBJ2-2; v_call: TRBV27; d_call: NA; cdr3_aa: CASGSSYEEGTGELFF; cdr3_nt: TGTGCCAGCGGGAGTAGTTATGAGGAGGGCACCGGGGAGCTGTTTTTT
clone_size: once; j_call: TRBJ2-7; v_call: TRBV10-3; d_call: NA; cdr3_aa: CAISEPGEGVYEQYF; cdr3_nt: TGTGCCATCAGTGAGCCCGGGGAGGGGGTCTACGAGCAGTACTTC
clone_size: NA; j_call: TRBJ1-3; v_call: TRBV19; d_call: NA; cdr3_aa: CASSIPNSGNTIYF; cdr3_nt: TGTGCCAGTAGTATCCCCAACTCTGGAAACACCATATATTTT
clone_size: NA; j_call: TRBJ2-7; v_call: TRBV27; d_call: NA; cdr3_aa: CASSLSSGTYEQYF; cdr3_nt: TGTGCCAGCAGTTTATCGTCAGGTACCTACGAGCAGTACTTC
clone_size: NA; j_call: TRBJ2-3; v_call: TRBV5-1; d_call: NA; cdr3_aa: CASSLSSGFTDTQYF; cdr3_nt: TGCGCCAGCAGCTTGAGTAGCGGATTTACAGATACGCAGTATTTT
clone_size: NA; j_call: TRBJ2-3; v_call: TRBV6-4; d_call: TRBD2; cdr3_aa: CASSPPQLRLAGTDTQYF; cdr3_nt: TGTGCCAGCAGCCCACCCCAACTAAGACTAGCGGGAACAGATACGCAGTATTTT
clone_size: NA; j_call: TRBJ1-5; v_call: TRBV7-8; d_call: NA; cdr3_aa: CASSLVREGQPQHF; cdr3_nt: TGTGCCAGCAGCTTAGTGAGGGAGGGACAGCCCCAGCATTTT
clone_size: few; j_call: TRBJ2-6; v_call: TRBV19; d_call: NA; cdr3_aa: CASSGGGAKGANVLTF; cdr3_nt: TGTGCCAGTAGTGGAGGGGGCGCAAAGGGGGCCAACGTCCTGACTTTC
clone_size: few; j_call: TRBJ2-2; v_call: TRBV5-1; d_call: NA; cdr3_aa: CASSFGGNTGELFF; cdr3_nt: TGCGCCAGCAGCTTCGGTGGGAACACCGGGGAGCTGTTTTTT
clone_size: NA; j_call: TRBJ1-1; v_call: TRBV11-2; d_call: NA; cdr3_aa: CASSLVVTEAFF; cdr3_nt: TGTGCCAGCAGCTTAGTCGTGACTGAAGCTTTCTTT
clone_size: once; j_call: TRBJ2-7; v_call: TRBV28; d_call: NA; cdr3_aa: CASTTTYEQYF; cdr3_nt: TGTGCCAGCACCACTACCTACGAGCAGTACTTC
clone_size: NA; j_call: TRBJ2-3; v_call: TRBV19; d_call: NA; cdr3_aa: CASSIGARDTQYF; cdr3_nt: TGTGCCAGTAGTATAGGGGCCAGAGATACGCAGTATTTT
clone_size: NA; j_call: TRBJ2-7; v_call: TRBV10-3; d_call: TRBD1; cdr3_aa: CAISEDRVYEQYF; cdr3_nt: TGTGCCATCAGTGAAGACAGGGTTTACGAGCAGTACTTC
clone_size: NA; j_call: TRBJ1-4; v_call: TRBV30; d_call: NA; cdr3_aa: CAWSWAAFNEKLFF; cdr3_nt: TGTGCCTGGAGCTGGGCAGCCTTTAATGAAAAACTGTTTTTT
clone_size: NA; j_call: TRBJ1-5; v_call: TRBV27; d_call: NA; cdr3_aa: CASSSRGQPQHF; cdr3_nt: TGTGCCAGCAGTTCCCGGGGTCAGCCCCAGCATTTT
clone_size: many; j_call: TRBJ1-2; v_call: TRBV23-1; d_call: NA; cdr3_aa: CASSQSEGSNYGYTF; cdr3_nt: TGCGCCAGCAGTCAATCGGAAGGCTCTAACTATGGCTACACCTTC
clone_size: NA; j_call: TRBJ2-5; v_call: TRBV11-1; d_call: TRBD1; cdr3_aa: CASSLQRDRGLGETQYF; cdr3_nt: TGTGCCAGCAGCTTACAAAGGGACAGGGGGCTGGGGGAGACCCAGTACTTC
clone_size: NA; j_call: TRBJ1-2; v_call: TRBV9; d_call: TRBD1; cdr3_aa: CASSPTGDYGYTF; cdr3_nt: TGTGCCAGCAGCCCGACAGGGGATTATGGCTACACCTTC
clone_size: NA; j_call: TRBJ2-1; v_call: TRBV10-3; d_call: TRBD2; cdr3_aa: CAISGELAGFDEQFF; cdr3_nt: TGTGCCATCAGCGGAGAACTAGCGGGATTTGATGAGCAGTTCTTC
clone_size: once; j_call: TRBJ1-2; v_call: TRBV6-1; d_call: NA; cdr3_aa: CASSEGSSFGYGYTF; cdr3_nt: TGTGCCAGCAGTGAAGGCTCCTCATTTGGCTATGGCTACACCTTC
clone_size: NA; j_call: TRBJ2-3; v_call: TRBV28; d_call: TRBD2; cdr3_aa: CASSLGTSGSFRDTQYF; cdr3_nt: TGTGCCAGCAGTTTAGGGACTAGCGGGAGTTTTCGCGATACGCAGTATTTT
clone_size: NA; j_call: TRBJ2-7; v_call: TRBV5-6; d_call: TRBD1; cdr3_aa: CASSLDRGYPYEQYF; cdr3_nt: TGTGCCAGCAGCTTGGACAGGGGCTATCCCTACGAGCAGTACTTC
clone_size: NA; j_call: TRBJ2-7; v_call: TRBV27; d_call: TRBD1; cdr3_aa: CASSPGTGPYEQYF; cdr3_nt: TGTGCCAGCAGTCCGGGGACAGGGCCCTACGAGCAGTACTTC
clone_size: once; j_call: TRBJ1-1; v_call: TRBV27; d_call: NA; cdr3_aa: CASSSDGLMEAFF; cdr3_nt: TGTGCCAGCAGCTCGGACGGTCTTATGGAAGCTTTCTTT
clone_size: NA; j_call: TRBJ2-2; v_call: TRBV5-4; d_call: NA; cdr3_aa: CASSRRALKGPRYTGELFF; cdr3_nt: TGTGCCAGCAGCCGGCGGGCGTTGAAGGGCCCCAGATACACCGGGGAGCTGTTTTTT
clone_size: NA; j_call: TRBJ2-5; v_call: TRBV5-1; d_call: TRBD1; cdr3_aa: CASSFDGTGGRETQYF; cdr3_nt: TGCGCCAGCAGCTTTGACGGGACAGGGGGCCGGGAGACCCAGTACTTC
clone_size: NA; j_call: TRBJ2-7; v_call: TRBV19; d_call: NA; cdr3_aa: CASSLLEGEQYF; cdr3_nt: TGTGCCAGTAGTCTCCTTGAGGGCGAGCAGTACTTC
clone_size: NA; j_call: TRBJ2-1; v_call: TRBV7-9; d_call: NA; cdr3_aa: CASSLLRGKGDEQFF; cdr3_nt: TGTGCCAGCAGCTTACTTAGAGGGAAAGGCGATGAGCAGTTCTTC
clone_size: NA; j_call: TRBJ2-1; v_call: TRBV27; d_call: NA; cdr3_aa: CASSLSWFRYNEQFF; cdr3_nt: TGTGCCAGCAGTTTATCTTGGTTTAGGTACAATGAGCAGTTCTTC
clone_size: NA; j_call: TRBJ1-3; v_call: TRBV5-1; d_call: NA; cdr3_aa: CASSFDPAGNTIYF; cdr3_nt: TGCGCCAGCAGCTTTGATCCCGCGGGGAACACCATATATTTT
clone_size: NA; j_call: TRBJ2-5; v_call: TRBV7-2; d_call: TRBD1; cdr3_aa: CASSGGAGGFKTQYF; cdr3_nt: TGTGCCAGCAGCGGAGGCGCAGGGGGCTTCAAGACCCAGTACTTC
clone_size: NA; j_call: TRBJ2-3; v_call: TRBV10-3; d_call: NA; cdr3_aa: CAIGVSANPDTQYF; cdr3_nt: TGTGCCATAGGGGTTAGCGCGAACCCAGATACGCAGTATTTT
clone_size: NA; j_call: TRBJ2-5; v_call: TRBV28; d_call: TRBD1; cdr3_aa: CATNRDRGRSETQYF; cdr3_nt: TGTGCCACCAACCGGGACAGGGGGCGGTCAGAGACCCAGTACTTC
clone_size: NA; j_call: TRBJ2-3; v_call: TRBV6-1; d_call: NA; cdr3_aa: CASSVGASTDTQYF; cdr3_nt: TGTGCCAGCAGTGTAGGCGCTAGCACAGATACGCAGTATTTT
clone_size: NA; j_call: TRBJ2-7; v_call: TRBV7-2; d_call: TRBD1; cdr3_aa: CASSYGTGRRPYEQYF; cdr3_nt: TGTGCCAGCAGCTACGGGACAGGGAGGCGGCCCTACGAGCAGTACTTC
clone_size: NA; j_call: TRBJ2-5; v_call: TRBV6-1; d_call: NA; cdr3_aa: CASDLWGQATQYF; cdr3_nt: TGTGCCAGCGATTTATGGGGGCAGGCGACCCAGTACTTC
clone_size: NA; j_call: TRBJ2-2; v_call: TRBV2; d_call: NA; cdr3_aa: CASSGGSTGELFF; cdr3_nt: TGTGCCAGCAGTGGTGGCAGCACCGGGGAGCTGTTTTTT
clone_size: NA; j_call: TRBJ1-5; v_call: TRBV10-2; d_call: NA; cdr3_aa: CASSEVGSVPQHF; cdr3_nt: TGCGCCAGCAGTGAAGTAGGGTCGGTGCCCCAGCATTTT
clone_size: NA; j_call: TRBJ2-1; v_call: TRBV5-1; d_call: NA; cdr3_aa: CASSLNWRAGYNEQFF; cdr3_nt: TGCGCCAGCAGCTTGAATTGGAGAGCTGGTTACAATGAGCAGTTCTTC
clone_size: NA; j_call: TRBJ2-3; v_call: TRBV11-3; d_call: TRBD1; cdr3_aa: CASSQGQGYADTQYF; cdr3_nt: TGTGCCAGCAGCCAGGGACAGGGATACGCAGATACGCAGTATTTT
clone_size: NA; j_call: TRBJ2-7; v_call: TRBV9; d_call: NA; cdr3_aa: CASSVAPYVQDYEQYF; cdr3_nt: TGTGCCAGCAGCGTAGCCCCATACGTACAGGACTACGAGCAGTACTTC
clone_size: many; j_call: TRBJ2-6; v_call: TRBV6-4; d_call: NA; cdr3_aa: CASSDNSGANVLTF; cdr3_nt: TGTGCCAGCAGTGACAACTCTGGGGCCAACGTCCTGACTTTC
clone_size: NA; j_call: TRBJ1-4; v_call: TRBV7-9; d_call: TRBD1; cdr3_aa: CASSLLGTGGIGVNEKLFF; cdr3_nt: TGTGCCAGCAGCTTACTCGGGACAGGGGGCATCGGGGTTAATGAAAAACTGTTTTTT
clone_size: NA; j_call: TRBJ2-1; v_call: TRBV4-3; d_call: NA; cdr3_aa: CASSQDTGNPTYNEQFF; cdr3_nt: TGCGCCAGCAGCCAAGATACAGGAAATCCCACCTACAATGAGCAGTTCTTC
clone_size: once; j_call: TRBJ2-1; v_call: TRBV7-9; d_call: NA; cdr3_aa: CASSPATNSPEQFF; cdr3_nt: TGTGCCAGCAGCCCAGCGACCAACAGTCCTGAGCAGTTCTTC